These T cell receptor beta chains were read from a single sample in a study of blood T cell repertoires in COVID-19. TCRdb keeps only in-frame clones here, not all; method: immunoSEQ multiplex PCR. The table has about 22,000 clones, around four fifths seen once; the top ten hold approximately 23%. Input material: peripheral blood. Receptor source: a man at least 80 years old with active or convalescent COVID-19. CDR3s include the opening cysteine and the closing phenylalanine or tryptophan. D genes are given only for firm matches. Some rows mark clone size as missing; the rest say once, few, many or name a class of expanded clone.

D gene: TRBD1
V gene: TRBV2
clone size: .
J gene: TRBJ2-7
CDR3 protein: CASSSLITGTASPYEQYF
CDR3 DNA: TGTGCCAGCAGTTCACTCATTACTGGGACAGCGAGTCCCTACGAGCAGTACTTC

D gene: .
V gene: TRBV6-6
clone size: .
J gene: TRBJ2-3
CDR3 protein: CASSSRTTTDTQYF
CDR3 DNA: TGTGCCAGCAGTTCCCGGACTACCACAGATACGCAGTATTTT

D gene: TRBD1
V gene: TRBV10-3
clone size: .
J gene: TRBJ2-3
CDR3 protein: CASSGTGVTDTQYF
CDR3 DNA: TGTGCCTCTTCCGGGACAGGGGTCACAGATACGCAGTATTTT

D gene: .
V gene: TRBV21-1
clone size: .
J gene: TRBJ1-2
CDR3 protein: CASSKEQGFNYGYTF
CDR3 DNA: TGTGCCAGCAGCAAAGAACAGGGATTTAACTATGGCTACACCTTC

D gene: .
V gene: TRBV28
clone size: few
J gene: TRBJ2-7
CDR3 protein: CASSSPNGAYEQYF
CDR3 DNA: TGTGCCAGCAGTTCCCCCAACGGGGCCTACGAGCAGTACTTC

D gene: .
V gene: TRBV5-1
clone size: .
J gene: TRBJ2-1
CDR3 protein: CASSFAVEGEQFF
CDR3 DNA: TGCGCCAGCAGTTTTGCGGTAGAGGGAGAGCAGTTCTTC

D gene: .
V gene: TRBV3-1/TRBV3-2
clone size: .
J gene: TRBJ2-7
CDR3 protein: CASSQGPDSPEQYF
CDR3 DNA: TGTGCCAGCAGCCAAGGCCCCGACAGCCCTGAGCAGTACTTC

D gene: .
V gene: TRBV28
clone size: .
J gene: TRBJ1-6
CDR3 protein: CASSPEGGSNSYNSPLHF
CDR3 DNA: TGTGCCAGCAGTCCCGAGGGGGGGAGTAACTCCTATAATTCACCCCTCCACTTT

D gene: TRBD1
V gene: TRBV28
clone size: .
J gene: TRBJ2-7
CDR3 protein: CASSSRTGGTYEQYF
CDR3 DNA: TGTGCCAGCAGTTCACGGACAGGGGGCACCTACGAGCAGTACTTC

D gene: .
V gene: TRBV21-1
clone size: .
J gene: TRBJ2-1
CDR3 protein: CASSKGGTSGYNEQFF
CDR3 DNA: TGTGCCAGCAGCAAAGGGGGGACTAGCGGATACAATGAGCAGTTCTTC

D gene: TRBD1
V gene: TRBV5-6
clone size: few
J gene: TRBJ1-1
CDR3 protein: CASSFPRGQALNTEAFF
CDR3 DNA: TGTGCCAGCAGCTTCCCCAGGGGGCAGGCCTTGAACACTGAAGCTTTCTTT

D gene: .
V gene: TRBV2
clone size: once
J gene: TRBJ1-5
CDR3 protein: CASGSGLSGNQPQHF
CDR3 DNA: TGTGCCAGCGGCAGCGGGCTATCGGGCAATCAGCCCCAGCATTTT

D gene: TRBD1
V gene: TRBV2
clone size: .
J gene: TRBJ1-4
CDR3 protein: CASSELQGENEKLFF
CDR3 DNA: TGTGCCAGCAGCGAACTACAGGGGGAAAATGAAAAACTGTTTTTT

D gene: .
V gene: TRBV7-2
clone size: .
J gene: TRBJ1-2
CDR3 protein: CASSLAAGNGYGYTF
CDR3 DNA: TGTGCCAGCAGCTTAGCCGCAGGGAATGGCTATGGCTACACCTTC

D gene: .
V gene: TRBV4-3
clone size: .
J gene: TRBJ1-2
CDR3 protein: CASSQGLNPGGYTF
CDR3 DNA: TGCGCCAGCAGCCAGGGCCTTAACCCGGGAGGCTACACCTTC

D gene: .
V gene: TRBV9
clone size: .
J gene: TRBJ1-3
CDR3 protein: CASSSYDGGIVGNTIYF
CDR3 DNA: TGTGCCAGCAGTTCCTATGATGGGGGGATTGTAGGAAACACCATATATTTT

D gene: .
V gene: TRBV20-1
clone size: .
J gene: TRBJ1-1
CDR3 protein: CSARQDTEAFF
CDR3 DNA: TGCAGTGCTAGACAGGACACTGAAGCTTTCTTT

D gene: TRBD2
V gene: TRBV19
clone size: .
J gene: TRBJ2-5
CDR3 protein: CASRPRSGGQETQYF
CDR3 DNA: TGTGCCAGTAGGCCTCGTAGCGGGGGCCAAGAGACCCAGTACTTC

D gene: .
V gene: TRBV15
clone size: .
J gene: TRBJ2-3
CDR3 protein: CATAGVGVPDTQYF
CDR3 DNA: TGTGCCACCGCAGGGGTGGGGGTCCCAGATACGCAGTATTTT

D gene: .
V gene: TRBV7-9
clone size: .
J gene: TRBJ1-6
CDR3 protein: CASSLPERRAPLHF
CDR3 DNA: TGTGCCAGCAGCTTACCCGAGCGGCGGGCACCCCTCCACTTT

D gene: .
V gene: TRBV6-2/TRBV6-3
clone size: .
J gene: TRBJ1-5
CDR3 protein: CASSYGQGFQPQHF
CDR3 DNA: TGTGCCAGCAGTTACGGGCAGGGGTTTCAGCCCCAGCATTTT

D gene: .
V gene: TRBV29-1
clone size: .
J gene: TRBJ1-1
CDR3 protein: CSVERTAGTEAFF
CDR3 DNA: TGCAGCGTTGAAAGGACAGCCGGAACTGAAGCTTTCTTT

D gene: TRBD1
V gene: TRBV6-2/TRBV6-3
clone size: .
J gene: TRBJ2-2
CDR3 protein: CASSSGTGGTGELFF
CDR3 DNA: TGTGCCAGCAGTTCCGGGACAGGAGGCACCGGGGAGCTGTTTTTT

D gene: TRBD1
V gene: TRBV29-1
clone size: .
J gene: TRBJ1-2
CDR3 protein: CSVTGVYGYTF
CDR3 DNA: TGCAGCGTAACAGGGGTCTATGGCTACACCTTC

D gene: TRBD1
V gene: TRBV5-1
clone size: .
J gene: TRBJ2-2
CDR3 protein: CASSLMPPGQGRAGELFF
CDR3 DNA: TGCGCCAGCAGCTTGATGCCTCCGGGACAGGGGAGGGCCGGGGAGCTGTTTTTT

D gene: .
V gene: TRBV4-3
clone size: .
J gene: TRBJ1-6
CDR3 protein: CASSRTSSGYNSPLHF
CDR3 DNA: TGCGCCAGCAGCCGGACGTCCTCGGGGTATAATTCACCCCTCCACTTT

D gene: .
V gene: TRBV5-5
clone size: .
J gene: TRBJ1-3
CDR3 protein: CASSTGRGAAGNTIYF
CDR3 DNA: TGTGCCAGCAGCACGGGACGGGGGGCCGCTGGAAACACCATATATTTT

D gene: .
V gene: TRBV29-1
clone size: .
J gene: TRBJ1-2
CDR3 protein: CSVRMWGVDNYGYTF
CDR3 DNA: TGCAGCGTTCGTATGTGGGGGGTCGATAACTATGGCTACACCTTC

D gene: .
V gene: TRBV7-9
clone size: .
J gene: TRBJ2-5
CDR3 protein: CASSTGYQETQYF
CDR3 DNA: TGTGCCAGCAGCACAGGGTACCAAGAGACCCAGTACTTC

D gene: TRBD2
V gene: TRBV15
clone size: .
J gene: TRBJ2-7
CDR3 protein: CATSRDYGGVTGEQYF
CDR3 DNA: TGTGCCACCAGCAGAGATTACGGGGGGGTTACAGGGGAGCAGTACTTC

D gene: TRBD1
V gene: TRBV7-9
clone size: .
J gene: TRBJ1-4
CDR3 protein: CASSWTGGEEKLFF
CDR3 DNA: TGTGCCAGCAGCTGGACAGGGGGCGAGGAAAAACTGTTTTTT

D gene: TRBD2
V gene: TRBV7-8
clone size: .
J gene: TRBJ2-3
CDR3 protein: CASSSRLAGTDTQYF
CDR3 DNA: TGTGCCAGCAGCTCCAGACTAGCTGGCACAGATACGCAGTATTTT

D gene: TRBD2
V gene: TRBV6-6
clone size: .
J gene: TRBJ2-6
CDR3 protein: CASSPLDRGGPGANVLTF
CDR3 DNA: TGTGCCAGCAGTCCCTTAGATCGGGGGGGCCCCGGGGCCAACGTCCTGACTTTC

D gene: .
V gene: TRBV6-5
clone size: .
J gene: TRBJ1-5
CDR3 protein: CASSSAGDPQPQHF
CDR3 DNA: TGTGCCAGCAGTTCAGCAGGGGATCCTCAGCCCCAGCATTTT

D gene: .
V gene: TRBV5-1
clone size: .
J gene: TRBJ1-2
CDR3 protein: CASSRGEELYGYTF
CDR3 DNA: TGCGCCAGCAGCCGGGGAGAGGAACTCTATGGCTACACCTTC

D gene: .
V gene: TRBV21-1
clone size: hyperexpanded
J gene: TRBJ1-3
CDR3 protein: CASSTGTLSGNTIYF
CDR3 DNA: TGTGCCAGCAGCACGGGGACACTCTCTGGAAACACCATATATTTT

D gene: TRBD1
V gene: TRBV9
clone size: .
J gene: TRBJ1-6
CDR3 protein: CASSVEGQLNSPLHF
CDR3 DNA: TGTGCCAGCAGCGTAGAGGGACAGCTTAATTCACCCCTCCACTTT

D gene: TRBD1
V gene: TRBV18
clone size: .
J gene: TRBJ1-3
CDR3 protein: CASSQSRTGGPSGNTIYF
CDR3 DNA: TGTGCCAGCTCACAGTCAAGGACAGGGGGCCCCTCTGGAAACACCATATATTTT

D gene: .
V gene: TRBV6-4
clone size: .
J gene: TRBJ1-1
CDR3 protein: CASSATSGGEAFF
CDR3 DNA: TGTGCCAGCAGTGCCACCTCCGGCGGTGAAGCTTTCTTT